This T cell receptor (beta chain) stems from a study of T cell responses to AZD1222 COVID-19 vaccine. Study conclusions and caveats: Only 5 to 7 individuals given AZD1222 were seropositive at baseline.

V shed 2 bases and J 1 base; nucleotides not matched to a gene: 2. This CDR3 region has 16 residues. From germline, CDR1 is MNHEY and CDR2 SVGAGI. Only one count was recorded for this clone. What it binds is not known. Libraries were prepared by immunoSEQ multiplex PCR; TCRdb keeps only in-frame clonotypes and omits some of them. The top ten hold 7.8% of the sample, which has tens of thousands of clones, about nine tenths seen once. This sample comprised peripheral blood, obtained on day 0 of AZD1222 vaccination. V is TRBV6-5 and J is TRBJ1-1, with 12 bases lining up with TRBD1. The source of this sequence is an adult in good health. The CDR3 protein is CASSYGTGGPNTEAFF. As DNA, the CDR3 is TGTGCCAGCAGTTACGGGACAGGGGGCCCGAACACTGAAGCTTTCTTT.